The TCR beta chain described here comes from a study of blood T cell repertoires in COVID-19. The V and J ends lost 1 base and 0 bases respectively, with 9 bases between them. The V gene's germline CDR1 is LNHDA and CDR2 SQIVND (reference sequence). The CDR3 consists of 16 residues. Sequencing was performed with immunoSEQ multiplex PCR; in TCRdb, only in-frame clones are kept and a portion is missing. This sample has about 280,000 clones, with 83% found just once. This sequence originates from a woman in her fifties or sixties who had recovered from COVID-19. Sequenced: peripheral blood. J is TRBJ1-4 and V is TRBV19; D unresolved. The CDR3 loop reads CASSIGPFATNEKLFF. The CDR3 DNA reads as TGTGCCAGTAGTATAGGTCCGTTTGCAACTAATGAAAAACTGTTTTTT.